These 21 T cell receptor beta chains were all obtained from the same sample, sequenced in a study of CXCR3-negative and CXCR3-positive naive CD8 T cells. General study points: Greater hydrophobicity was found in TRB CDR3s of CXCR3-positive naive cells than of CXCR3-negative naive cells.

The libraries of TRB cDNA were constructed through 5' RACE using UMI labels. Using the 5' RACE reads, TCRdb records one entry per CDR3 protein without DNA. Its table lists roughly 120,000 distinct CDR3 sequences. These receptors are not linked to any known antigen. The sequenced sample consisted of naive CXCR3+ CD8+ T cells from blood. Subset: CD45RO-CCR7+CD27+CD95- naive CD8+ T cells expressing CXCR3 (TNR3+). Receptor source: a human donor in good health. Some clones in this sample may be carry-over from other donors' samples.

The chain combines TRBV5-1 with TRBJ1-1. Per germline, CDR1 SGHRS and CDR2 YFSETQ. This CDR3 region has 12 residues. The CDR3 loop reads CASSFTGTEAFF.

The V and J genes are TRBV7-9 and TRBJ1-1. Germline lookup yields CDR1 SEHNR and CDR2 FQNEAQ (reference sequence). This CDR3 contains 14 residues. Here the CDR3 reads CASSLEPTNTEAFF.

The chain carries TRBV15 and TRBJ2-1; no DNA is available, so the TRBD1 call from TCRdb remains unchecked. Germline V gives CDR1 LNHNV, CDR2 YYDKDF (reference sequence). This CDR3 has 13 amino acids. CDR3 sequence: CATSSAQGYEQFF.

This chain's CDR3 is CASSRGTALMNTGELFF. The chain is built from TRBV4-3 and TRBJ2-2; TCRdb picks TRBD1, but there is no DNA to check that call. The CDR3 runs to 17 residues. The V gene's germline CDR1 is LGHNA and CDR2 YSLEER.

The chain is built from TRBV7-9 and TRBJ2-1; TCRdb selects TRBD1, and the lack of DNA leaves this call unchecked. Germline assignment: CDR1 SEHNR and CDR2 FQNEAQ (reference sequence). This CDR3 spans 14 amino acids. This CDR3 reads CASSSLDDNNEQFF.

The V gene is TRBV28, the J gene TRBJ1-5; as DNA is missing, the TRBD1 call by TCRdb cannot be tested. The germline gives CDR1 MDHEN, CDR2 SYDVKM. CDR3 length equals 15 residues. The CDR3: CASRLTGQRNQPQHF.

The rearrangement joins TRBV4-1 to TRBJ2-7; TCRdb gives TRBD1 as the D gene, but with no DNA this cannot be confirmed. CDR3 length equals 17 residues. From germline, CDR1 is MGHRA and CDR2 YSYEKL. CDR3 amino acids: CASSQFGHPGQGYEQYF.

The CDR3 sequence: CSAIPGEREWGGETQYF. This rearrangement joins TRBV20-1 to TRBJ2-5; TCRdb gives TRBD2 as the D gene, but with no DNA this cannot be confirmed. The CDR3 contains 17 residues. Germline CDR1 reads DFQATT; CDR2 reads SNEGSKA (reference sequence).

The chain joins TRBV29-1 to TRBJ2-2. The CDR3 covers 15 residues. CDR1 SQVTM and CDR2 ANQGSEA come from the germline V gene. This CDR3 is CSAHMRTENTGELFF.

This chain uses TRBV14 with TRBJ2-7. CDR3 length: 13 amino acids. CDR1 and CDR2 (germline): SGHDN, FVKESK. The CDR3 reads CASSQGVTYEQYF.

The chain's CDR3 is CASSLWVGVSETQYF. V and J are TRBV7-2 and TRBJ2-5. CDR3 length: 15 residues. Germline V lookup: CDR1 SGHTA, CDR2 FQGNSA.

The chain recombines TRBV15 with TRBJ2-1; no DNA is available, so the TRBD2 call from TCRdb remains unchecked. CDR3 size: 16 residues. CDR1 LNHNV and CDR2 YYDKDF come from the germline V gene (reference sequence). The CDR3 sequence is CATSRGAGSSYNEQFF.

The rearrangement uses TRBV4-1 and TRBJ1-5; the TCRdb D gene call, TRBD1, has no DNA to confirm it. The CDR3 has 15 amino acids. Germline V gene data show CDR1 as MGHRA and CDR2 as YSYEKL. This chain's CDR3 is CASSLRQISNQPQHF.

This sequence joins TRBV14 and TRBJ2-7. This CDR3 contains 15 residues. CDR1 and CDR2 from the germline V gene are SGHDN and FVKESK. CDR3 in amino acids: CASSQGPKGNYEQYF.

The chain couples TRBV16 to TRBJ1-2; TCRdb picks TRBD1, but there is no DNA to check that call. Germline V lookup: CDR1 KGHSY, CDR2 FQNENV. This CDR3 is 12 amino acids long. The CDR3 spells CASSGQGHGYTF.

This sequence joins TRBV11-2 and TRBJ2-1; the TCRdb call, TRBD1, lacks DNA for checking. Looked up from germline, CDR1 is SGHAT and CDR2 is FQNNGV. The CDR3 is made up of 17 amino acids. CDR3 sequence: CASSPGLVRGSYNEQFF.

The chain combines TRBV28 with TRBJ1-6. The CDR3 extends over 15 amino acids. Germline values: CDR1 MDHEN, CDR2 SYDVKM. CDR3: CASSLYRFENSPLHF.

The chain is built from TRBV20-1 and TRBJ2-1; TCRdb picks TRBD2, but there is no DNA to check that call. CDR1 is DFQATT and CDR2 is SNEGSKA in the germline V gene (reference sequence). There are 19 residues in the CDR3. CDR3 sequence: CSARDTGLALRSSYNEQFF.

J is TRBJ2-3 and V is TRBV28; as DNA is missing, the TRBD2 call by TCRdb cannot be tested. CDR3 length equals 14 residues. Germline V gene data show CDR1 as MDHEN and CDR2 as SYDVKM. CDR3 sequence reads: CASTHPRNRYTQYF.

The V gene is TRBV7-2, the J gene TRBJ2-7; as DNA is missing, the TRBD1 call by TCRdb cannot be tested. Per the germline V gene, CDR1 is SGHTA and CDR2 is FQGNSA. The CDR3 consists of 13 residues. CDR3 residues: CASSSYTGYEQYF.

V is TRBV5-1 and J is TRBJ2-3; TCRdb gives TRBD2 as the D gene, but with no DNA this cannot be confirmed. CDR1 and CDR2 from the germline V gene are SGHRS and YFSETQ. The CDR3 contains 17 residues. CDR3 protein: CASSPGTSGISQDTQYF.